Listed here are 21 T cell receptor beta chains from one sample, sequenced in a study of CD8+ T cells in alopecia areata. The sample's treatment: oral pan-JAK inhibitor, 5-10 mg twice daily. RNA extraction was followed by reverse transcription into cDNA, which acted as the sequencing template. The method was immunoSEQ multiplex PCR; TCRdb's version includes in-frame clones alone and lacks a portion of them. There are about 74,000 clones in the sample; over 25% occur only once, and more than 13% lies in the top ten. This specimen consisted of CD8+ T cells sorted from blood, obtained at week 4, from a patient treated with tofacitinib. Every receptor here comes from a human donor with alopecia areata.

This chain uses TRBV9 with TRBJ1-2; D not certain. V was trimmed by 0 bases and J by 6 bases, leaving 12 bases between them. The germline V gene encodes CDR1 SGDLS and CDR2 YYNGEE. There are 14 residues in the CDR3. As DNA, the CDR3 is TGTGCCAGCAGCGTAGGGGCCCCGAGGGATGGCTACACCTTC. This translates into CASSVGAPRDGYTF.

The count of this clone is one. J is TRBJ2-3 and V is TRBV4-1, with TRBD2 identical over 10 bases. V trimming: 3 bases; J trimming: 5 bases; junction bases outside the gene matches: 5. The germline V gene has CDR1 MGHRA and CDR2 YSYEKL. The CDR3 totals 15 residues. The CDR3 coding sequence is TGCGCCAGCAGCCAGGGACTAGCGAGGATAGATACGCAGTATTTT. The encoded protein is CASSQGLARIDTQYF.

The chain combines TRBV29-1 with TRBJ2-2, with 7 nucleotides matching TRBD2. CDR1 is SQVTM, CDR2 ANQGSEA, per germline. The CDR3 contains 13 residues. V trimming: 5 bases; J trimming: 7 bases; junction bases outside the gene matches: 7. CDR3 sequence reads: CSVQAGVVGELFF. The CDR3 DNA sequence: TGCAGCGTTCAGGCGGGAGTGGTCGGGGAGCTGTTTTTT.

In its sample, this clone was seen a few times. V gene TRBV29-1 combines with J gene TRBJ2-1; no definite D call. The ends were cut back, 3 bases at V and 5 bases at J, with 2 bases in the middle. The germline CDR1 and CDR2 sequences are SQVTM and ANQGSEA. The CDR3 covers 10 residues. The CDR3 loop reads CSVEDNEQFF. The CDR3 region has the DNA TGCAGCGTTGAGGACAATGAGCAGTTCTTC.

This clone occurred a few times. The chain links TRBV29-1 to TRBJ2-1; D is possibly TRBD2 (5 bases). Per germline, CDR1 SQVTM and CDR2 ANQGSEA. The CDR3 totals 14 residues. The germline V and J ends were trimmed by 6 bases and 1 base, with 13 bases remaining between them. The CDR3 nucleotides are TGCAGCGTCCAGGATAGCGCATCCTACAATGAGCAGTTCTTC. This codes for CSVQDSASYNEQFF.

This clone was recorded at least ten times. This chain connects TRBV19 to TRBJ1-1; a possible D gene is TRBD1 (5 bases). This CDR3 is 12 amino acids long. V was clipped by 10 bases and J by 4 bases, with 13 bases between them. The germline V gene has CDR1 LNHDA and CDR2 SQIVND (reference sequence). Here the CDR3 reads CATSTGGTEAFF. The CDR3 region has the DNA TGTGCCACCTCAACTGGGGGCACTGAAGCTTTCTTT.

The CDR3 loop is CSAVGGEYNEQFF. The CDR3 bases are TGCAGCGCCGTCGGGGGCGAGTACAATGAGCAGTTCTTC. The chain recombines TRBV29-1 with TRBJ2-1, with D possibly called TRBD1 or TRBD2 (6 bases each). The CDR3 runs 13 residues. Germline loops: CDR1 SQVTM, CDR2 ANQGSEA. V was pared by 7 bases and J by 4 bases, with 14 bases between.

This clone appeared a few times. The chain links TRBV4-1 to TRBJ2-1; TRBD2 aligns across 7 bases. J gave up 3 bases and V 1 base, and 6 bases lay outside the gene matches. There are 16 residues in the CDR3. Germline V gene lookup returns CDR1 MGHRA and CDR2 YSYEKL. The CDR3 loop reads CASSQVGLAVYNEQFF. The CDR3 DNA is TGCGCCAGCAGCCAAGTCGGGCTAGCGGTCTACAATGAGCAGTTCTTC.

The J gene is TRBJ2-5, the V gene TRBV28, with D possibly TRBD2 on 5 matching bases. The V gene's germline CDR1 is MDHEN and CDR2 SYDVKM. The CDR3 contains 13 residues. Trimming removed 5 bases from V and 5 bases from J, with 12 bases in between. The CDR3 DNA reads as TGTGCCAGCAGTCTTCAGAGGGAGGAGACCCAGTACTTC. It codes for CASSLQREETQYF. The entire variable domain, with the rest obtained from reference TRBV28 and TRBJ2-5, is as follows: DVKVTQSSRYLVKRTGEKVFLECVQDMDHENMFWYRQDPGLGLRLIYFSYDVKMKEKGDIPEGYSVSREKKERFSLILESASTNQTSMYLCASSLQREETQYFGPGTRLLVL.

This sequence joins TRBV7-9 and TRBJ1-5; D possibly corresponds to TRBD1 (5 bases). The CDR3 is 14 residues long. Germline CDR1 is SEHNR and CDR2 is FQNEAQ (reference sequence). Deletions cut 5 bases from V and 4 bases from J, with 12 bases between. CDR3 DNA: TGTGCCAGCAGCAAAAGGGACGGGAATCAGCCCCAGCATTTT. Translating it yields CASSKRDGNQPQHF.

The genes are TRBV30 and TRBJ2-1; D is possibly TRBD2 (6 bases). Germline CDR1 is GTSNPN and CDR2 is SVGIG (reference sequence). The CDR3 is made up of 10 amino acids. The DNA for the CDR3 is TGTGCTTGGGGGGACAATGAGCAGTTCTTC. Translated, it gives CAWGDNEQFF.

The chain has TRBV6-5 and TRBJ2-5, with 7 bases fitting TRBD2. Per the germline V gene, CDR1 is MNHEY and CDR2 is SVGAGI. The CDR3 runs 15 residues. The V gene end was trimmed by 4 bases and the J gene end by 2 bases; junction bases not matched to a gene: 7. The CDR3 DNA follows: TGTGCCAGCAGTTCCCCGGGGGAGGGGCAAGAGACCCAGTACTTC. As protein: CASSSPGEGQETQYF.

The chain recombines TRBV7-8 with TRBJ2-1, with unresolved D. This CDR3 has 16 amino acids. V was cut by 5 bases and J by 4 bases, with 18 bases left in between. Germline-derived CDR1 and CDR2 are SGHVS and FQNEAQ. CDR3 DNA: TGTGCCAGCAGCCTTATGGGGAACCCGCTTTACAATGAGCAGTTCTTC. This gives the protein CASSLMGNPLYNEQFF.

This chain links TRBV29-1 with TRBJ2-7, with D uncertain. This CDR3 is built from 11 residues. Germline V gives CDR1 SQVTM, CDR2 ANQGSEA. The V and J ends lost 4 bases and 6 bases respectively, with 10 bases between them. The CDR3 region is CSVVEQLEQYF. CDR3 nucleotide sequence: TGCAGCGTTGTGGAACAGCTCGAGCAGTACTTC.

This chain joins TRBV29-1 and TRBJ1-1; possible D gene TRBD1, 6 bases. Between the trimmed V and J ends, which lost 3 bases and 6 bases, there was a span of 14 bases. The CDR3 runs 13 residues. CDR1 is SQVTM, CDR2 ANQGSEA, per germline. CDR3 nucleotides: TGCAGCGTTGACGTGGGGGGGCATTCTGAAGCTTTCTTT. As protein: CSVDVGGHSEAFF.

The rearrangement uses TRBV27 and TRBJ2-7; TRBD2 agrees at 10 bases. Germline values: CDR1 MNHEY, CDR2 SMNVEV (reference sequence). The CDR3 runs to 14 residues. The trim removed 7 bases at V and 3 bases at J, leaving 6 bases unmatched. Here the CDR3 reads CASTPIAGGYEQYF. DNA of the CDR3: TGTGCCAGCACACCCATAGCGGGAGGCTACGAGCAGTACTTC.

This clone occurred many times. The V gene is TRBV28, the J gene TRBJ1-1; no reliable D call. The CDR3 is 14 amino acids. The V end lost 2 bases, the J end lost 0 bases, and 7 bases lay between the germline ends. Germline assignment: CDR1 MDHEN and CDR2 SYDVKM. CDR3 sequence reads: CASSLGTMNTEAFF. CDR3 in DNA: TGTGCCAGCAGTTTAGGCACCATGAACACTGAAGCTTTCTTT.

There are a few counts of this clone. The V and J genes are TRBV6-4 and TRBJ1-2; 9 bases align to TRBD1. This CDR3 has 18 residues. Germline-derived CDR1 and CDR2 are MRHNA and SNTAGT. V shed 5 bases, J shed 6 bases, and the junction held 19 bases outside the gene matches. The CDR3 DNA reads as TGTGCCAGCAGTCGCCGGGGACAGGGAGAGGGGCATTTAGATGGCTACACCTTC. Its protein product is CASSRRGQGEGHLDGYTF.

This clone was counted between two and nine times. The chain employs TRBV20-1 and TRBJ2-1; D tentatively fits TRBD1 or TRBD2 (5 bases each). Germline assignment: CDR1 DFQATT and CDR2 SNEGSKA (reference sequence). This CDR3 has 11 residues. Trimming cost V 1 base and J 9 bases, with 7 bases left between them. The CDR3 sequence: CSARAGGEQFF. The CDR3 DNA follows: TGCAGTGCTAGAGCTGGGGGTGAGCAGTTCTTC.

The chain is built from TRBV27 and TRBJ2-5; 7 positions match TRBD1. V lost 4 bases and J lost 5; bases outside the gene matches: 4. The CDR3 has 13 residues. The V gene's germline CDR1 is MNHEY and CDR2 SMNVEV (reference sequence). The DNA of the CDR3 is TGTGCCAGCAGTTCGACAGGGCGGGAGACCCAGTACTTC. It encodes CASSSTGRETQYF.

The chain employs TRBV19 and TRBJ2-1; D is undetermined. CDR1 LNHDA and CDR2 SQIVND come from the germline V gene (reference sequence). V was trimmed by 5 bases and J by 4 bases, leaving 12 bases between them. This CDR3 is 14 amino acids long. CDR3 coding DNA: TGTGCCAGTAGTGTAGGAGAGTTTTACAATGAGCAGTTCTTC. Translation: CASSVGEFYNEQFF.